These 32 T cell receptor beta chains originate from one sample sequenced in a study of blood T cell repertoires in COVID-19. Repertoires were generated with immunoSEQ multiplex PCR, while TCRdb's copy carries only in-frame clones and drops some. The top ten hold roughly 3.2% of the sample, which has around 500,000 clones, approximately 85% seen once. Material for sequencing was peripheral blood. The receptor set was obtained from a human donor in a cohort sampled during active COVID-19.

The chain carries TRBV5-4 and TRBJ1-1; 7 bases match TRBD1. CDR3 length equals 15 residues. Germline V gene sequence: CDR1 SGHNT, CDR2 YYREEE (reference sequence). The junction had 4 bases not matched to a gene; V was cut back by 1 base and J by 1 base. CDR3 DNA: TGTGCCAGCAGCTTGCCCGGGACAGCGAACACTGAAGCTTTCTTT. This encodes CASSLPGTANTEAFF.

In this sample, this clone turned up once. V usage is TRBV10-1 and J usage is TRBJ2-3; D remains ambiguous. CDR1 is WNHNN, CDR2 SYGVQD, per germline (reference sequence). V was shortened by 0 bases and J by 2 bases, with 3 bases between the two germline ends. This CDR3 has 13 amino acids. The CDR3 sequence is CASSESHTDTQYF. For the CDR3, the DNA is TGCGCCAGCAGTGAGTCCCACACAGATACGCAGTATTTT.

J is TRBJ1-1 and V is TRBV6-5; perhaps TRBD1 as D (5 bases). Per the germline V gene, CDR1 is MNHEY and CDR2 is SVGAGI. Trimming removed 0 bases at V and 6 bases at J, with 14 bases between. This CDR3 has 15 amino acids. CDR3 coding DNA: TGTGCCAGCAGTTACTCGACAGCTTCAAGGGCTGAAGCTTTCTTT. Residues: CASSYSTASRAEAFF.

The rearrangement uses TRBV18 and TRBJ2-7, with 7 bases that match TRBD2. This CDR3 contains 14 residues. Germline V gene data show CDR1 as KGHSH and CDR2 as LQKENI. With 0 bases clipped from V and 5 bases from J, the junction kept 4 bases outside the gene matches. The CDR3 DNA is TGTGCCAGCTCACCACCATGGGGAGGGGACGAGCAGTACTTC. It yields the protein CASSPPWGGDEQYF.

The gene calls are TRBV28 and TRBJ1-6, with D maybe TRBD1 (5 bases). Germline CDR1 is MDHEN and CDR2 is SYDVKM. V shed 7 bases and J shed 7 bases, with 20 bases lying between them. There are 16 residues in the CDR3. CDR3 nucleotide sequence: TGTGCCAGCACGAGGATGTGGGGGGAGACAAATTCACCCCTCCACTTT. Residues: CASTRMWGETNSPLHF.

This rearrangement joins TRBV5-1 to TRBJ2-1; the match to TRBD1 covers 7 bases. CDR3 size: 17 residues. Germline trimming cut 5 bases from V and 3 bases from J; bases unmatched to any gene: 14. Germline lookup yields CDR1 SGHRS and CDR2 YFSETQ. CDR3 bases: TGCGCCAGCAGTTTACTTGTGGGACAGCTCTTCTACAATGAGCAGTTCTTC. It is translated as CASSLLVGQLFYNEQFF.

The chain links TRBV28 to TRBJ1-4; 9 bases are a match to TRBD1. This CDR3 spans 13 amino acids. Germline CDR1 is MDHEN and CDR2 is SYDVKM. V lost 9 bases and J lost 8; bases outside the gene matches: 7. The chain's CDR3 is CASKQGAREKLFF. CDR3 nucleotide sequence: TGTGCCAGTAAACAGGGGGCGCGCGAAAAACTGTTTTTT.

J is TRBJ2-3 and V is TRBV11-2; TRBD2 might be the D (6 bases). Trimming removed 6 bases at V and 8 bases at J, with 21 bases between. Germline CDR1 reads SGHAT; CDR2 reads FQNNGV. This CDR3 spans 15 amino acids. The DNA for the CDR3 is TGTGCCAGCAGTCAAATACGCGGCCCGGAGGGTACGCAGTATTTT. It codes for CASSQIRGPEGTQYF.

CDR3 region: CASSMISGNSYEQYF. CDR3 coding DNA: TGTGCCAGCAGCATGATTAGCGGGAACTCCTACGAGCAGTACTTC. The chain has TRBV5-6 and TRBJ2-7, with TRBD2 identical over 8 bases. The germline V gene encodes CDR1 SGHDT and CDR2 YYEEEE. The trim removed 4 bases at V and 0 bases at J, leaving 6 bases unmatched. This CDR3 has 15 amino acids.

V usage is TRBV30 and J usage is TRBJ2-5; TRBD1 is a possible D gene (5 bases). V was cut by 2 bases and J by 0 bases, with 10 bases left in between. The CDR3 is 14 residues long. Germline V gene sequence: CDR1 GTSNPN, CDR2 SVGIG (reference sequence). The CDR3 here is CAWSWGMNQETQYF. CDR3 nucleotides: TGTGCCTGGAGTTGGGGCATGAACCAAGAGACCCAGTACTTC.

This clone was observed a few times. The chain joins TRBV4-1 to TRBJ2-7, with 8 bases lining up with TRBD2. CDR1 is MGHRA, CDR2 YSYEKL, per germline. J was trimmed by 0 bases and V by 1 base; bases with no gene match: 8. This CDR3 is built from 17 residues. This CDR3 is CASSQAILAGFSYEQYF. CDR3 DNA sequence: TGCGCCAGCAGCCAAGCGATCCTAGCGGGTTTCTCCTACGAGCAGTACTTC.

This sequence joins TRBV14 and TRBJ2-1, with 9 bases aligning to TRBD2. Per germline, CDR1 SGHDN and CDR2 FVKESK. This CDR3 has 14 amino acids. V lost 3 bases, J lost 9 bases, and 6 bases stayed unmatched. DNA of the CDR3: TGTGCCAGCAGCCAGGGGACTAGCCTGACTGAGCAGTTCTTC. This codes for CASSQGTSLTEQFF.

The chain employs TRBV13 and TRBJ2-2; the D gene is possibly TRBD2 (6 bases). The V and J ends lost 8 bases and 2 bases respectively, with 9 bases between them. CDR1 and CDR2 (germline): PRHDT, FYEKMQ (reference sequence). CDR3 length equals 13 residues. For the CDR3, the DNA is TGTGCCAGCGCGGGGAGTAACACCGGGGAGCTGTTTTTT. Amino acids: CASAGSNTGELFF.

J is TRBJ2-3 and V is TRBV4-3, with 8 positions matching TRBD2. CDR3 length: 15 amino acids. V shed 1 base, J shed 6 bases, and the junction held 6 bases outside the gene matches. Germline V gene data show CDR1 as LGHNA and CDR2 as YSLEER. The CDR3 nucleotides are TGCGCCAGCAGCCAAGCAACGGGAGGGGGGGATACGCAGTATTTT. It translates to CASSQATGGGDTQYF.

The chain recombines TRBV3-1 (or the pseudogene TRBV3-2) with TRBJ1-2, with D tentatively TRBD1 (6 bases). This CDR3 comprises 14 residues. Trimming took off 4 bases at V and 8 bases at J, with 17 bases between the two ends. Per germline, CDR1 LGHDT and CDR2 YNNKEL (reference sequence). The CDR3 spells CASSPGQDSGGYTF. CDR3 DNA sequence: TGTGCCAGCAGCCCGGGTCAGGACAGCGGAGGCTACACCTTC.

The gene calls are TRBV9 and TRBJ2-7, with 14 bases lining up with TRBD2. V was pared by 0 bases and J by 5 bases, with 13 bases of the junction left unmatched. CDR1 SGDLS and CDR2 YYNGEE come from the germline V gene. The CDR3 is made up of 19 amino acids. CDR3 sequence (DNA): TGTGCCAGCAGCGTAGACGGACTAGCGGGAGGCGGGGTGTATAACGAGCAGTACTTC. Amino acid sequence: CASSVDGLAGGGVYNEQYF.

The chain has TRBV5-1 and TRBJ1-3, with a tentative D call TRBD1 (5 bases). This CDR3 is 18 amino acids long. Germline V gene sequence: CDR1 SGHRS, CDR2 YFSETQ. Trimming shortened V by 1 base and J by 0 bases, and 17 bases separated the two germline ends. The CDR3 DNA is TGCGCCAGCAGCTTGCCACCTGCCCAGACAGTCTCTGGAAACACCATATATTTT. Translated, it gives CASSLPPAQTVSGNTIYF.

V gene TRBV7-2 combines with J gene TRBJ2-7; the D is unclear. Trimming shortened V by 1 base and J by 3 bases, and 10 bases separated the two germline ends. The CDR3 length is 14 residues. Germline V gives CDR1 SGHTA, CDR2 FQGNSA. CDR3 loop: CASSLVTESYEQYF. The CDR3 region has the DNA TGTGCCAGCAGCTTAGTAACGGAGAGCTACGAGCAGTACTTC.

Here the CDR3 reads CAISGSGEKLFF. The CDR3, as DNA: TGTGCCATCAGCGGGTCTGGGGAAAAACTGTTTTTT. The chain recombines TRBV10-3 with TRBJ1-4; no clear D. Germline V gives CDR1 ENHRY, CDR2 SYGVKD. The length of the CDR3 is 12 residues. Trimming took 6 bases from V and 8 from J, leaving 10 bases between them.

The chain carries TRBV12-3 or TRBV12-4 and TRBJ1-2; D gene ambiguous. Trimming took 3 bases from V and 4 from J, leaving 6 bases between them. This CDR3 comprises 12 residues. The CDR3 protein is CASSLNIYGYTF. CDR3 sequence (DNA): TGTGCCAGCAGTTTGAACATCTATGGCTACACCTTC.

The CDR3 coding sequence is TGCGCCAGCAGCTTCTGGCTAGCGGGAGTCGCAGATACGCAGTATTTT. Its protein is CASSFWLAGVADTQYF. The genes are TRBV5-1 and TRBJ2-3, with TRBD2 identical over 10 bases. The V segment lost 2 bases and the J segment 4 bases; nucleotides outside the gene matches: 7. The CDR3 extends over 16 amino acids. Per the germline V gene, CDR1 is SGHRS and CDR2 is YFSETQ.

This clone was detected once. The J gene is TRBJ2-7, the V gene TRBV7-2; 8 positions match TRBD1. Germline loops: CDR1 SGHTA, CDR2 FQGNSA. The CDR3 contains 14 residues. The ends lost 2 bases at V and 5 bases at J; junction bases unmatched: 5. The CDR3 DNA is TGTGCCAGCAGCTTACTACAGGGGGTCAACGAGCAGTACTTC. It yields the protein CASSLLQGVNEQYF.

The chain employs TRBV3-1 (or the pseudogene TRBV3-2) and TRBJ1-4; 9 bases agree with TRBD1. Germline V CDR1 and CDR2: LGHDT, YNNKEL (reference sequence). The CDR3 covers 15 residues. J gave up 6 bases and V 3 bases, and 5 bases lay outside the gene matches. The CDR3 loop is CASSHYRGRDEKLFF. The CDR3 DNA reads as TGTGCCAGCAGCCACTACAGGGGGCGTGATGAAAAACTGTTTTTT.

This rearrangement joins TRBV5-1 to TRBJ1-5; tentatively, D is TRBD1 (6 bases). This CDR3 contains 15 residues. CDR1 is SGHRS and CDR2 is YFSETQ in the germline V gene. Trimming removed 0 bases at V and 5 bases at J, with 12 bases between. The CDR3 loop reads CASSLEGGTDQPQHF. The CDR3 nucleotides are TGCGCCAGCAGCTTGGAAGGGGGAACAGATCAGCCCCAGCATTTT.

The chain has TRBV7-2 and TRBJ2-7; no clear D. The V end lost 1 base, the J end lost 0 bases, and 10 bases lay between the germline ends. Germline CDR1 reads SGHTA; CDR2 reads FQGNSA. The CDR3 runs 15 residues. CDR3 region: CASSLVGRNSYEQYF. Written as DNA, the CDR3 is TGTGCCAGCAGCTTAGTGGGCAGAAACTCCTACGAGCAGTACTTC.

CDR3 nucleotides: TGTGCCAGTAGTATAGGGGCGGGGCAAGAGACCCAGTACTTC. Translation: CASSIGAGQETQYF. The chain uses TRBV19 and TRBJ2-5; a weak D match, TRBD2 (6 bases). The CDR3 has 14 residues. CDR1 and CDR2 (germline): LNHDA, SQIVND (reference sequence). Trimming removed 1 base from V and 2 bases from J, with 8 bases in between.

The V and J genes are TRBV28 and TRBJ2-2, with D possibly being TRBD2 (6 bases). The CDR3 contains 17 residues. Germline V gives CDR1 MDHEN, CDR2 SYDVKM. The V and J ends lost 5 bases and 4 bases respectively, with 20 bases between them. The CDR3 sequence: CASSRLSGLGGTGELFF. In DNA, the CDR3 is TGTGCCAGCAGTCGTCTTTCCGGACTGGGGGGCACCGGGGAGCTGTTTTTT.

The chain links TRBV3-1 (or the pseudogene TRBV3-2) to TRBJ1-1; no firm D call. The V and J ends lost 4 bases and 1 base respectively, with 7 bases between them. The CDR3 extends over 13 amino acids. The germline CDR1 and CDR2 sequences are LGHDT and YNNKEL (reference sequence). CDR3 in amino acids: CASSRTPNTEAFF. The CDR3 bases are TGTGCCAGCAGCCGAACACCGAACACTGAAGCTTTCTTT.

This sequence joins TRBV7-2 and TRBJ2-7, with 9 bases fitting TRBD2. After removal of 3 bases from V and 4 bases from J, the junction contained 7 bases not matched to a gene. This CDR3 region has 15 residues. Germline V gives CDR1 SGHTA, CDR2 FQGNSA. CDR3 sequence (DNA): TGTGCCAGCAGCTTCGGCGGGAGGGCAAGGTACGAGCAGTACTTC. This codes for CASSFGGRARYEQYF.

J is TRBJ2-7 and V is TRBV7-9; TRBD1 matches 10 bases. The CDR3 spans 14 residues. V was clipped by 4 bases and J by 1 base; unmatched bases: 1. Germline CDR1 and CDR2: SEHNR and FQNEAQ (reference sequence). CDR3 nucleotides: TGTGCCAGCAGCTGGACAGGGGGTTCCTACGAGCAGTACTTC. It yields the protein CASSWTGGSYEQYF.

The V call is TRBV12-5, the J call TRBJ2-7; TRBD2 agrees at 9 bases. Germline values: CDR1 LGHNT, CDR2 FRNRAP. V was clipped by 9 bases and J by 4 bases; unmatched bases: 7. The CDR3 is made up of 13 amino acids. CDR3 residues: CARTETSGYEQYF. CDR3 sequence (DNA): TGTGCTAGGACCGAGACTAGCGGTTACGAGCAGTACTTC. Full variable domain (missing parts from reference TRBV12-5 and TRBJ2-7): DARVTQTPRHKVTEMGQEVTMRCQPILGHNTVFWYRQTMMQGLELLAYFRNRAPLDDSGMPKDRFSAEMPDATLATLKIQPSEPRDSAVYFCARTETSGYEQYFGPGTRLTVT.

This sequence joins TRBV5-1 and TRBJ2-2; tentatively, D is TRBD1 (6 bases). Trimming took 1 base from V and 3 from J, leaving 10 bases between them. The CDR3 contains 15 residues. The germline CDR1 and CDR2 sequences are SGHRS and YFSETQ. The CDR3 DNA is TGCGCCAGCAGCTTGAGACAGGCCTACACCGGGGAGCTGTTTTTT. The encoded protein is CASSLRQAYTGELFF.